The rows below give T cell receptor beta chains drawn from one sample of a study of identical twins. MiXCR was run by TCRdb on the 5' RACE reads, yielding one entry per CDR3 protein. The sample contains over 250,000 distinct CDR3 sequences, roughly 9.8% of which appear only once. This sample was also put to use in a study of yellow fever vaccine responses in identical twins.

The sample was CD8+ T cells sorted from blood. Receptors were obtained from a woman under 30 in good health. The CDR3 runs from the conserved cysteine through the conserved F or W. Each record gives: V gene, clone size, CDR3 protein. Expanded clones get a size class; other rows say once, few or many, or leave the size out.

>TRBV20-1|few
CSARASGGMNEQFF
>TRBV12-3/TRBV12-4|many
CASRIAGVVGQFF
>TRBV11-3|many
CASSLSRAGWGNEQFF
>TRBV15|many
CATSRSNEQFF
>TRBV7-9|few
CASSGTVDRGPNEQFF
>TRBV5-4|few
CASSFGQGLYEQYF
>TRBV20-1|few
CSARDGLANYGYTF
>TRBV9|few
CASSVDGPPYEQYF
>TRBV20-1|few
CSAPSEVTYEQYF
>TRBV28|-
CASRTDREGTGELFF
>TRBV4-1|many
CASSARDRGYTF
>TRBV7-3|many
CASSLGSISTDTQYF
>TRBV27|few
CASSWGGSSYEQYF
>TRBV5-6|-
CASSSGQVYNEQFF
>TRBV5-4|-
CASSLDKGLALDYEQYF
>TRBV12-3/TRBV12-4|few
CASTPLRGQGSEQYF
>TRBV5-1|-
CASSLVLADTDTQYF
>TRBV14|few
CASSQVGRASSGANVLTF
>TRBV29-1|many
CSAEGENTEAFF
>TRBV4-1|many
CASSQERAFPQLDEQFF
>TRBV20-1|few
CSARDWGWSGNSPLHF
>TRBV10-1|few
CASSRRGRADTQYF
>TRBV14|few
CASSQDPSGSVTETQYF
>TRBV29-1|many
CSVEGLWTRYNEQFF
>TRBV4-1|few
CASSQAPGQYTEAFF
>TRBV11-2|-
CASSFLRGVFDAGELFF
>TRBV11-1|-
CASSPDSSSGANVLTF
>TRBV7-8|many
CASAPSWSSYNEQFF
>TRBV5-5|many
CASSWGTGAYEQYF
>TRBV20-1|few
CSAGDTYEQYF